This T cell receptor (beta chain) was recorded in a study of blood T cell repertoires in COVID-19. Study-level information: The United States, Italy and Spain were the sources of the acute and convalescent COVID-19 samples. PBMCs, B-cell-depleted T cells, or T cells provided the cDNA or gDNA that made up the material.

The V gene lost 10 bases and the J gene lost 5 bases, with 20 bases spanning the gap. CDR3 length: 14 residues. The germline V gene encodes CDR1 MNHEY and CDR2 SVGAGI. Per the original methods: Estimates of nucleated cell counts were drawn from the amplification of reference gene primers. Libraries were prepared by immunoSEQ multiplex PCR; TCRdb keeps only in-frame clonotypes and omits some of them. D and trimming were read from the DNA, whereas the V and J calls and clone size are those reported in that table. Of about 79,000 clones listed, roughly 91% are singletons. Sample: peripheral blood. The chain links TRBV6-5 to TRBJ1-1; a weak D match, TRBD1 (6 bases). This TCR came from a man between 70 and 80 years old with active or convalescent COVID-19. CDR3 nucleotides: TGTGCCACCTGGGGGCTGATTGGCTTGACTGAAGCTTTCTTT. This sequence encodes CATWGLIGLTEAFF.